The 32 T cell receptor beta chains in this list originate from one sample, sequenced in a study of blood T cells in healthy people across ages. With a J-beta primer mix and a sample-barcoded 5' primer, a second PCR ran roughly 7 to 11 cycles. One entry per CDR3 protein, called by TCRdb with MiXCR from the 5' RACE reads. This table holds fewer than 950,000 distinct CDR3 sequences, 53% found once. Sequencing was performed on blood. The origin of the receptors is a man older than 75 in good health.

This clonotype was recorded a few times. V usage is TRBV6-2 or TRBV6-3 and J usage is TRBJ2-1; D is unresolved. Deletions cut 7 bases from V and 0 bases from J, with 13 bases between. CDR3 length equals 15 residues. Germline V gene data show CDR1 as MNHEY and CDR2 as SVGEGT. The CDR3 DNA sequence: TGTGCCAGCAACGAAGGCCCTAGCTCCTACAATGAGCAGTTCTTC. This sequence encodes CASNEGPSSYNEQFF.

To note about this clonotype: Since no conserved phenylalanine or tryptophan closes the CDR3, a read error is the likely cause. The chain uses TRBV9 and TRBJ2-4; no firm D call. The end of the DNA fits TRBJ2-7 better, so the J call may be wrong. The length of the CDR3 is 14 residues. Germline lookup yields CDR1 SGDLS and CDR2 YYNGEE. DNA of the CDR3: TGTGCCAGCAGCGTGGCAGGCGCCTCCTACGAGCAGTACCTC. Protein: CASSVAGASYEQYL.

The J gene is TRBJ1-6, the V gene TRBV20-1; TRBD1 might be the D (6 bases). Per germline, CDR1 DFQATT and CDR2 SNEGSKA (reference sequence). The CDR3 sequence is 15 residues long. V gave up 2 bases and J gave up 6 bases, with 14 bases separating them. The CDR3 bases are TGCAGTGCTAGATGGGGGCCCTTCACTAATTCACCCCTCCACTTT. This codes for CSARWGPFTNSPLHF.

The chain combines TRBV29-1 with TRBJ2-7; 7 nucleotides line up with TRBD2. Germline values: CDR1 SQVTM, CDR2 ANQGSEA. The CDR3 contains 12 residues. V lost 7 bases, J lost 5 bases, and 8 bases stayed unmatched. CDR3 sequence: CSGVRGGHEQYF. The DNA for the CDR3 is TGCAGCGGCGTGAGGGGAGGGCACGAGCAGTACTTC.

This chain's CDR3 is CASSPGGRGYGYTF. The CDR3 DNA follows: TGTGCCAGCAGCCCCGGGGGCAGGGGATATGGCTACACCTTC. The chain employs TRBV7-3 and TRBJ1-2; D possibly corresponds to TRBD1 (6 bases). The CDR3 consists of 14 residues. Trimming stripped 5 bases from V and 5 bases from J, with 15 bases between. The V gene's germline CDR1 is SGHTA and CDR2 FQGTGA. The whole variable domain, filled in from reference TRBV7-3 and TRBJ1-2, reads GAGVSQTPSNKVTEKGKYVELRCDPISGHTALYWYRQSLGQGPEFLIYFQGTGAADDSGLPNDRFFAVRPEGSVSTLKIQRTERGDSAVYLCASSPGGRGYGYTFGSGTRLTVV.

This clonotype was seen repeatedly, ten times or more. The chain has TRBV24-1 and TRBJ2-3, with 7 nucleotides matching TRBD1. Germline trimming cut 1 base from V and 3 bases from J; bases unmatched to any gene: 6. Germline lookup yields CDR1 KGHDR and CDR2 SFDVKD. The CDR3 length is 16 residues. DNA of the CDR3: TGTGCCACCAGTGATTTTCCGAGGACAGGAACAGATACGCAGTATTTT. This translates into CATSDFPRTGTDTQYF.

The chain couples TRBV11-2 to TRBJ2-7; a weak D match, TRBD1 (5 bases). The CDR3 sequence is 13 residues long. CDR1 is SGHAT, CDR2 FQNNGV, per germline. V was shortened by 5 bases and J by 4 bases, with 12 bases between the two germline ends. As DNA, the CDR3 is TGTGCCAGCAGCCCTATCCCAGGGTACGAGCAGTACTTC. It is translated as CASSPIPGYEQYF.

The chain's CDR3 is CASSHESVGYEQYF. As DNA, the CDR3 is TGTGCCAGCAGCCACGAGTCCGTGGGTTACGAGCAGTACTTC. The rearrangement joins TRBV2 to TRBJ2-1; D not certain. The J call may be wrong; the DNA end is better matched by TRBJ2-7. Germline CDR1 is SNHLY and CDR2 is FYNNEI. The CDR3 is 14 residues long.

Here the CDR3 DNA reads TGTGCCAGCAGCCGAACCGAGGGACAGGGGCTCAGGGGCTACACCTTC. It specifies CASSRTEGQGLRGYTF. The genes are TRBV7-9 and TRBJ1-2, with 10 bases lining up with TRBD1. This CDR3 is 16 amino acids long. Germline CDR1 is SEHNR and CDR2 is FQNEAQ (reference sequence). V lost 5 bases, J lost 8 bases, and 14 bases stayed unmatched.

The sample holds a few counts of this clonotype. In nucleotides, the CDR3 is TGCAGTGTTGTCTTCACAGATACGCAGTATTTT. This gives the protein CSVVFTDTQYF. The rearrangement uses TRBV20-1 and TRBJ2-3; D gene unclear. Trimming removed 7 bases from V and 2 bases from J, with 7 bases in between. Germline CDR1 and CDR2: DFQATT and SNEGSKA (reference sequence). CDR3 length: 11 residues.

The chain employs TRBV29-1 and TRBJ2-7; maybe TRBD1 (6 bases). Germline V gene data show CDR1 as SQVTM and CDR2 as ANQGSEA. CDR3 length: 15 amino acids. V gave up 6 bases and J gave up 6 bases, with 24 bases separating them. This CDR3 reads CSVTPTGNFLGEQYF. Here the CDR3 DNA reads TGCAGCGTCACCCCGACAGGAAATTTTCTAGGCGAGCAGTACTTC.

This chain uses TRBV11-1 with TRBJ2-5, with 7 bases lining up with TRBD2. V trimming: 5 bases; J trimming: 11 bases; junction bases outside the gene matches: 29. Per the germline V gene, CDR1 is SGHAT and CDR2 is FQDESV (reference sequence). The CDR3 consists of 19 residues. CDR3 in DNA: TGTGCCAGCAGCAATAAAGGCAGGGCGGAGACTAGCAGAAACGATGAGCAGTACTTC. It yields the protein CASSNKGRAETSRNDEQYF.

The rearrangement uses TRBV29-1 and TRBJ1-1; TRBD1 is a possible D gene (5 bases). The CDR3 runs to 15 residues. The V and J ends lost 3 bases and 1 base respectively, with 15 bases between them. Germline V gene lookup returns CDR1 SQVTM and CDR2 ANQGSEA. This CDR3 reads CSVEGRAGGNTEAFF. In nucleotides, the CDR3 is TGCAGCGTTGAGGGTCGAGCCGGGGGGAACACTGAAGCTTTCTTT.

The gene calls are TRBV20-1 and TRBJ2-1; TRBD2 aligns across 7 bases. The CDR3 spans 15 residues. Trimming cost V 1 base and J 3 bases; bases outside gene matches: 6. Germline CDR1 DFQATT, CDR2 SNEGSKA (reference sequence). CDR3 protein: CSARVVAGLYNEQFF. In DNA form, the CDR3 reads TGCAGTGCTAGAGTCGTAGCGGGTCTCTACAATGAGCAGTTCTTC.

The rearrangement links TRBV5-1 to TRBJ2-1; D is undetermined. This CDR3 spans 13 amino acids. Looked up from germline, CDR1 is SGHRS and CDR2 is YFSETQ. Trimming stripped 5 bases from V and 7 bases from J, with 13 bases between. In nucleotides, the CDR3 is TGCGCCAGCAGATATGGTCTGGGTAATGAGCAGTTCTTC. Its translation is CASRYGLGNEQFF.

The gene calls are TRBV3-1 and TRBJ2-7; D not certain. CDR3 size: 13 residues. From germline, CDR1 is LGHDT and CDR2 YNNKEL (reference sequence). Trimming pared 8 bases from V and 0 bases from J, leaving 11 bases between. The DNA of the CDR3 is TGTGCCAGCTCGGACCGTAACTCCTACGAGCAGTACTTC. Protein product: CASSDRNSYEQYF.

The sample holds a few counts of this clonotype. The chain is built from TRBV13 and TRBJ2-1; weak D call: TRBD2 (8 bases). Per the germline V gene, CDR1 is PRHDT and CDR2 is FYEKMQ (reference sequence). The V end was cut by 0 bases, the J end by 5 bases, with 11 bases between. This CDR3 has 15 amino acids. In DNA, the CDR3 is TGTGCCAGCAGCTTAGGCGGGAGGGGGCACAATGAGCAGTTCTTC. It translates to CASSLGGRGHNEQFF.

This clonotype was seen only a few times. This sequence joins TRBV3-1 and TRBJ2-7; TRBD2 matches 7 bases. The CDR3 is 15 residues long. The J segment lost 1 base and the V segment lost 1 base, leaving 4 bases of the junction unmatched. The germline gives CDR1 LGHDT, CDR2 YNNKEL (reference sequence). The CDR3 bases are TGTGCCAGCAGCCAAGCTAGCGGTCTATCCTACGAGCAGTACTTC. Translation gives CASSQASGLSYEQYF.

This chain uses TRBV15 with TRBJ2-3; 10 nucleotides align to TRBD2. CDR1 is LNHNV and CDR2 is YYDKDF in the germline V gene (reference sequence). The CDR3 contains 16 residues. V was clipped by 0 bases and J by 14 bases; unmatched bases: 14. The CDR3, as DNA: TGTGCCACCAGCAGAGAGAGCGGGAGGGCCAACAGATACGCGTATTTT. Translation: CATSRESGRANRYAYF.

The J gene is TRBJ2-2, the V gene TRBV5-1; 7 bases are a match to TRBD1. This CDR3 is built from 15 residues. Germline loops: CDR1 SGHRS, CDR2 YFSETQ. With 2 bases clipped from V and 3 bases from J, the junction kept 4 bases outside the gene matches. This CDR3 is CASSFLTGDTGELFF. CDR3 DNA: TGCGCCAGCAGCTTTTTAACAGGGGACACCGGGGAGCTGTTTTTT.

V usage is TRBV29-1 and J usage is TRBJ2-1, with 12 bases matching TRBD2. This CDR3 region has 13 residues. Germline V CDR1 and CDR2: SQVTM, ANQGSEA. The trim removed 4 bases at V and 12 bases at J, leaving 7 bases unmatched. The CDR3: CSVASGRAVGQFF. The CDR3 DNA is TGCAGCGTTGCTAGCGGGAGGGCGGTAGGGCAGTTCTTC.

The DNA for the CDR3 is TGTGCCAGCAGCTTAGTCGGTAGCGCCCCCTACAATGAGCAGTTCTTC. This translates into CASSLVGSAPYNEQFF. The chain has TRBV7-2 and TRBJ2-1; maybe TRBD2 (5 bases). Germline V gene lookup returns CDR1 SGHTA and CDR2 FQGNSA. This CDR3 has 16 residues. The ends were cut back, 1 base at V and 2 bases at J, with 12 bases in the middle.

The sample holds a few counts of this clonotype. The chain carries TRBV28 and TRBJ2-5; a weak D match, TRBD2 (5 bases). Germline V gives CDR1 MDHEN, CDR2 SYDVKM. The CDR3 has 15 amino acids. Trimming pared 2 bases from V and 2 bases from J, leaving 12 bases between. CDR3 residues: CASSLEGGLQETQYF. The CDR3 bases are TGTGCCAGCAGTTTAGAGGGTGGTCTTCAAGAGACCCAGTACTTC.

A few counts support this clonotype. The chain couples TRBV7-2 to TRBJ2-4; 7 positions match TRBD2. V shed 5 bases, J shed 6 bases, and the junction held 1 base outside the gene matches. There are 12 residues in the CDR3. Germline CDR1 is SGHTA and CDR2 is FQGNSA. CDR3 in amino acids: CASSRTRNIQYF. The CDR3 DNA reads TGTGCCAGCAGCCGGACTAGAAACATTCAGTACTTC. The full variable domain, with the rest looked up from reference TRBV7-2 and TRBJ2-4, is GAGVSQSPSNKVTEKGKDVELRCDPISGHTALYWYRQSLGQGLEFLIYFQGNSAPDKSGLPSDRFSAERTGGSVSTLTIQRTQQEDSAVYLCASSRTRNIQYFGAGTRLSVL.

The chain uses TRBV20-1 and TRBJ1-2; 11 bases map to TRBD1. Germline assignment: CDR1 DFQATT and CDR2 SNEGSKA (reference sequence). The CDR3 loop spans 16 amino acids. The junction had 9 bases not matched to a gene; V was cut back by 6 bases and J by 0 bases. The CDR3 bases are TGCAGTGCCCAACGGACAGGGGGCGCGGCTAACTATGGCTACACCTTC. Protein sequence: CSAQRTGGAANYGYTF.

This chain joins TRBV4-2 and TRBJ2-3; no firm D call. CDR3 length equals 15 residues. Trimming took off 4 bases at V and 2 bases at J, with 13 bases between the two ends. Looked up from germline, CDR1 is LGHNA and CDR2 is YNFKEQ. CDR3 DNA: TGTGCCAGCAGCCGCACAAAAGATCCCACAGATACGCAGTATTTT. Its translation is CASSRTKDPTDTQYF.

This chain links TRBV5-1 with TRBJ1-1; TRBD1 agrees at 9 bases. The V and J ends lost 4 bases and 2 bases, in that order; junction bases with no gene match: 6. This CDR3 has 15 residues. Germline V CDR1 and CDR2: SGHRS, YFSETQ. CDR3 residues: CASSGTGPINTEAFF. CDR3 sequence (DNA): TGCGCCAGCAGCGGGACAGGGCCCATTAACACTGAAGCTTTCTTT. Drawing the rest from reference TRBV5-1 and TRBJ1-1, the complete variable domain is KAGVTQTPRYLIKTRGQQVTLSCSPISGHRSVSWYQQTPGQGLQFLFEYFSETQRNKGNFPGRFSGRQFSNSRSEMNVSTLELGDSALYLCASSGTGPINTEAFFGQGTRLTVV.

In this sample, this clonotype turned up a few times. The chain uses TRBV2 and TRBJ1-1, with 7 bases lining up with TRBD1. Germline lookup yields CDR1 SNHLY and CDR2 FYNNEI. The V gene end was trimmed by 6 bases and the J gene end by 0 bases; junction bases not matched to a gene: 4. There are 14 residues in the CDR3. CDR3: CASSGQEMNTEAFF. CDR3 nucleotides: TGTGCCAGCAGCGGACAGGAGATGAACACTGAAGCTTTCTTT.

J is TRBJ1-1 and V is TRBV6-2 or TRBV6-3; D remains unclear. The germline CDR1 and CDR2 sequences are MNHEY and SVGEGT. Between the trimmed V and J ends, which lost 2 bases and 0 bases, there was a span of 13 bases. The CDR3 loop spans 16 amino acids. The CDR3 region is CASSYGRGSLNTEAFF. In DNA form, the CDR3 reads TGTGCCAGCAGTTACGGTCGTGGGTCCTTGAACACTGAAGCTTTCTTT.

The CDR3 sequence is CAWSGTSRGNEQFF. In DNA, the CDR3 is TGTGCCTGGAGTGGGACTAGCCGAGGAAATGAGCAGTTCTTC. This chain uses TRBV30 with TRBJ2-1, with TRBD2 identical over 8 bases. The CDR3 is made up of 14 amino acids. Trimming at V came to 1 base and at J to 7 bases, leaving 6 bases not matched to a gene. Germline V lookup: CDR1 GTSNPN, CDR2 SVGIG (reference sequence).

This clonotype has only a few counts. The chain employs TRBV12-3 or TRBV12-4 and TRBJ1-2, with D possibly TRBD1 on 6 matching bases. Between the trimmed V and J ends, which lost 1 base and 7 bases, there was a span of 19 bases. CDR3 size: 16 residues. The CDR3 region is CASSLGLPGARFGYTF. CDR3 bases: TGTGCCAGCAGTTTAGGTCTTCCGGGGGCTCGGTTTGGCTACACCTTC.

The chain couples TRBV7-3 to TRBJ2-7; 15 nucleotides match TRBD2. Germline CDR1 SGHTA, CDR2 FQGTGA. The CDR3 has 17 residues. The trim removed 5 bases at V and 6 bases at J, leaving 11 bases unmatched. CDR3 in DNA: TGTGCCAGCAGCCCAGGGACTAGCGGGAGGCCCCGGTCCGAGCAGTACTTC. It is translated as CASSPGTSGRPRSEQYF.